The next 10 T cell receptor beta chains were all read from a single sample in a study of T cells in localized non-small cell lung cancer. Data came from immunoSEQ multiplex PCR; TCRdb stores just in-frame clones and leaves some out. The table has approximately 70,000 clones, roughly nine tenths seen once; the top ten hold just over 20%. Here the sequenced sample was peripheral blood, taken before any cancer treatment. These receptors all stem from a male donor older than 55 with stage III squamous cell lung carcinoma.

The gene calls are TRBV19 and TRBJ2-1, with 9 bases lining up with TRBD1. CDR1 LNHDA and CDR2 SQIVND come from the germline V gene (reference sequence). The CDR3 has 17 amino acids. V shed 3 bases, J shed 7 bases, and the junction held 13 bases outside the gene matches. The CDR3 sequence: CASSMTTSGTGKNEQFF. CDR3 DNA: TGTGCCAGTAGTATGACTACCTCCGGGACAGGGAAAAATGAGCAGTTCTTC.

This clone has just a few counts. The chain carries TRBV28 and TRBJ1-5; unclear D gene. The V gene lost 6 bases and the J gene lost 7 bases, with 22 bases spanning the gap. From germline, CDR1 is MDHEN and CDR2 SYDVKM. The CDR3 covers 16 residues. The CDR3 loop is CASRAGVNTGGQPQHF. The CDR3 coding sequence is TGTGCCAGCAGGGCCGGAGTTAATACGGGAGGGCAGCCCCAGCATTTT.

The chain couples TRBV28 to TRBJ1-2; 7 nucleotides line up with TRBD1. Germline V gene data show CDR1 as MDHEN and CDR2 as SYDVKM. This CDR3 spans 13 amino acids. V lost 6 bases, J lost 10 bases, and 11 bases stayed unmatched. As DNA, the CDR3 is TGTGCCAGCAGCCTTGGACAGGTCGTTTTCTACACCTTC. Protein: CASSLGQVVFYTF.

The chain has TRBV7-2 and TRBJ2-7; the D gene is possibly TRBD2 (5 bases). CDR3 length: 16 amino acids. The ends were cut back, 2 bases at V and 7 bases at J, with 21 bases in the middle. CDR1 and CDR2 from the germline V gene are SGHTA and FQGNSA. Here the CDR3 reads CASSLNVRTGSWEQYF. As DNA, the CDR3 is TGTGCCAGCAGCTTAAACGTTCGGACGGGGTCCTGGGAGCAGTACTTC.

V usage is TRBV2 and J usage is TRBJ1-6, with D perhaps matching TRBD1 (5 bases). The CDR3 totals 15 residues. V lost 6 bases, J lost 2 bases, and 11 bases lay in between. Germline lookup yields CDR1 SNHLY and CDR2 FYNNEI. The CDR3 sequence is CASSGGSTYNSPLHF. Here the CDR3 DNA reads TGTGCCAGCAGCGGGGGAAGCACCTATAATTCACCCCTCCACTTT.

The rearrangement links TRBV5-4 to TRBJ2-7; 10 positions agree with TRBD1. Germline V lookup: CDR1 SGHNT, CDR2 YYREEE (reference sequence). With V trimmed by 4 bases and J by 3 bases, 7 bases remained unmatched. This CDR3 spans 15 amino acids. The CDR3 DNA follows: TGTGCCAGCAGCCCGACAGGGGGCGAAAGCTACGAGCAGTACTTC. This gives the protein CASSPTGGESYEQYF.

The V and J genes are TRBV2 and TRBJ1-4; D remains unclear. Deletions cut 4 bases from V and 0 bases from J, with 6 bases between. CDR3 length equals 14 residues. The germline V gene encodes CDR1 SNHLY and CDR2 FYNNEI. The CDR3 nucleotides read TGTGCCAGCAGTGTAAGCACAACTAATGAAAAACTGTTTTTT. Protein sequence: CASSVSTTNEKLFF. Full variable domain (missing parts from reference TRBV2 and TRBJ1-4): EPEVTQTPSHQVTQMGQEVILRCVPISNHLYFYWYRQILGQKVEFLVSFYNNEISEKSEIFDDQFSVERPDGSNFTLKIRSTKLEDSAMYFCASSVSTTNEKLFFGSGTQLSVL.

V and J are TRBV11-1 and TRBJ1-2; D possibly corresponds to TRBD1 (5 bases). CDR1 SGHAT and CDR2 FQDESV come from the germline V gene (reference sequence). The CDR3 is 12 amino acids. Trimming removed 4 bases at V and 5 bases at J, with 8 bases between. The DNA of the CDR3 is TGTGCCAGCAGCTACGACAGTTATGGCTACACCTTC. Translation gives CASSYDSYGYTF. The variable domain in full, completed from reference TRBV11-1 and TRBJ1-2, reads EAEVAQSPRYKITEKSQAVAFWCDPISGHATLYWYRQILGQGPELLVQFQDESVVDDSQLPKDRFSAERLKGVDSTLKIQPAELGDSAMYLCASSYDSYGYTFGSGTRLTVV.

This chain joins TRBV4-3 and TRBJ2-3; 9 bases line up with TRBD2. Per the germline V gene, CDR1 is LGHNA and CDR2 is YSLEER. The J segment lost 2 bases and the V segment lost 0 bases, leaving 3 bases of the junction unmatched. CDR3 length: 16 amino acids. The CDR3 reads CASSQEQRGATDTQYF. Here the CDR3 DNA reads TGCGCCAGCAGCCAAGAACAGCGGGGGGCCACAGATACGCAGTATTTT.

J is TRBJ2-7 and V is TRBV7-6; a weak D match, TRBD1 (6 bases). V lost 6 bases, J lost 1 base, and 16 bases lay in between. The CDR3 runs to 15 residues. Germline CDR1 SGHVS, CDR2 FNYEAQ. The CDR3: CASSIRDIGSYEQYF. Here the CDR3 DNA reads TGTGCCAGCAGTATCAGGGACATCGGATCCTACGAGCAGTACTTC.